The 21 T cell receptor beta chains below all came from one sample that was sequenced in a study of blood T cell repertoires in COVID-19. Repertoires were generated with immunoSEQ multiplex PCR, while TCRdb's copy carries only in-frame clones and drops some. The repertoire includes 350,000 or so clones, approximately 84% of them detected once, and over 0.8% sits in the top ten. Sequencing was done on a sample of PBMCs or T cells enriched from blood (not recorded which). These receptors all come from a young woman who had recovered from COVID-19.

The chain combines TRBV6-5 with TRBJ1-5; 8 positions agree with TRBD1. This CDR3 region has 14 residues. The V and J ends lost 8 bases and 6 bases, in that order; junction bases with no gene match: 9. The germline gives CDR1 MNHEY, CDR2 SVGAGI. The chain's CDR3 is CASRRTGSTQPQHF. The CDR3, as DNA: TGTGCCAGCCGAAGGACAGGGAGTACTCAGCCCCAGCATTTT.

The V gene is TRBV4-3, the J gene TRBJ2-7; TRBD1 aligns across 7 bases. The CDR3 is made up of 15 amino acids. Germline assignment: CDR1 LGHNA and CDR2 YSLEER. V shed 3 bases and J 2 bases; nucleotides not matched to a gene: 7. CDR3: CASSQGPGQTYEQYF. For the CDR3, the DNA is TGCGCCAGCAGCCAGGGTCCGGGACAGACCTACGAGCAGTACTTC.

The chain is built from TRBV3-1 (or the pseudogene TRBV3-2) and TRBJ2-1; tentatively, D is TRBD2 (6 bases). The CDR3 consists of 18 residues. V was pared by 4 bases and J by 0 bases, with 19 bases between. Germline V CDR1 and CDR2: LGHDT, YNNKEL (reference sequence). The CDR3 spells CASSPMFEGRSSYNEQFF. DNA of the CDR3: TGTGCCAGCAGCCCTATGTTCGAGGGGAGGAGCTCCTACAATGAGCAGTTCTTC.

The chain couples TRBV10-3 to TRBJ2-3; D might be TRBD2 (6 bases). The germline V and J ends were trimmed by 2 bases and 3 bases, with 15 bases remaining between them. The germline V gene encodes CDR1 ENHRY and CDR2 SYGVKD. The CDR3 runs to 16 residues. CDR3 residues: CAISEVGGEKTDTQYF. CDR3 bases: TGTGCCATCAGTGAGGTCGGCGGGGAGAAAACAGATACGCAGTATTTT.

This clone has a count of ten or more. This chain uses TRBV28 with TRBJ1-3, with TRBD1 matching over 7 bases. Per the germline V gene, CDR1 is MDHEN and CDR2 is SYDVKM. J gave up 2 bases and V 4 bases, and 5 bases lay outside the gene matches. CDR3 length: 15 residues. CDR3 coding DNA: TGTGCCAGCAGTTGGGGACAGAGGACTGGAAACACCATATATTTT. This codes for CASSWGQRTGNTIYF.

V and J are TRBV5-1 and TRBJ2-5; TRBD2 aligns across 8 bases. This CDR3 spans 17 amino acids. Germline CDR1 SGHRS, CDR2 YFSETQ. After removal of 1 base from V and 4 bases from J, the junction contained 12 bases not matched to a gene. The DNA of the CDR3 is TGCGCCAGCAGCTTGACGGTAGCGGGGCTAATCGGAGAGACCCAGTACTTC. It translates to CASSLTVAGLIGETQYF.

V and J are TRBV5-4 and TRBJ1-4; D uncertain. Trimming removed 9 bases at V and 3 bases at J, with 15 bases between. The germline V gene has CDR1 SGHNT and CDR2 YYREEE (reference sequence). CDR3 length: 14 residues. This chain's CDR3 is CATKKGGANEKLFF. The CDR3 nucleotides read TGTGCCACCAAAAAGGGCGGGGCTAATGAAAAACTGTTTTTT.

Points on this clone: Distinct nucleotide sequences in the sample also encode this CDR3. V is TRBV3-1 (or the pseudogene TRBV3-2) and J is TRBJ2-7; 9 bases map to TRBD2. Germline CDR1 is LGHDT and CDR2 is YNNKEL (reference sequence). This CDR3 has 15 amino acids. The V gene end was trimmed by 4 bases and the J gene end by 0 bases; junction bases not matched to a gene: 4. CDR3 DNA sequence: TGTGCCAGCAGCCGAGGGACTAGCCTCTCCTACGAGCAGTACTTC. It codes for CASSRGTSLSYEQYF.

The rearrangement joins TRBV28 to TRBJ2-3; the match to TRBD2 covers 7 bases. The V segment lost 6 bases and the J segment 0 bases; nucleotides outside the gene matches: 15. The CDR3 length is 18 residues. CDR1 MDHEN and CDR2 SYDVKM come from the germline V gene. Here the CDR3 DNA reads TGTGCCAGCAGCCCCCTCTCTGGAGGGGAGGGAAGCACAGATACGCAGTATTTT. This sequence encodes CASSPLSGGEGSTDTQYF.

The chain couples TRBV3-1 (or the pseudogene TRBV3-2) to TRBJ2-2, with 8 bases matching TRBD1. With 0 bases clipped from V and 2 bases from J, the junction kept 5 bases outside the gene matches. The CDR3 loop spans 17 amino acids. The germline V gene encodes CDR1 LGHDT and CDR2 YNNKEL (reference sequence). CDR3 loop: CASSQDPQGANTGELFF. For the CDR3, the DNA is TGTGCCAGCAGCCAAGATCCGCAGGGGGCTAACACCGGGGAGCTGTTTTTT.

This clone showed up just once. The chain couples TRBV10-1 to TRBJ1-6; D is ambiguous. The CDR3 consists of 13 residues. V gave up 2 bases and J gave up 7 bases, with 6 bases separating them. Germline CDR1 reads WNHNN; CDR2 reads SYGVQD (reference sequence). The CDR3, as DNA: TGCGCCAGCAGTGAGCAGAGGAATTCACCCCTCCACTTT. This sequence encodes CASSEQRNSPLHF.

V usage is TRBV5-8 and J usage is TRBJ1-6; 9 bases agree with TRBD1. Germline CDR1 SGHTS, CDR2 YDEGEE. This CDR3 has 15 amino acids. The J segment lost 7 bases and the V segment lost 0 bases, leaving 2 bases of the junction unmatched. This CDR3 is CASSLEGTGNSPLHF. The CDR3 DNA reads TGTGCCAGCAGCTTGGAGGGGACAGGGAATTCACCCCTCCACTTT.

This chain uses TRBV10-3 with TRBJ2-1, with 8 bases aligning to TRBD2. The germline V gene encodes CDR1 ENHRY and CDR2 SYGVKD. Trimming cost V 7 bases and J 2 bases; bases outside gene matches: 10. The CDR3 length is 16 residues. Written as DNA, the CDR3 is TGTGCCATCACTGAAGGTCGAGCGGGGGCCTACAATGAGCAGTTCTTC. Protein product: CAITEGRAGAYNEQFF.

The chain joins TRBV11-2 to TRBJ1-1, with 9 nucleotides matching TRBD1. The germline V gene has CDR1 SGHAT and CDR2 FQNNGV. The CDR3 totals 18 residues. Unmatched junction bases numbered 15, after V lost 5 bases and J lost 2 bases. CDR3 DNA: TGTGCCAGCAGCCTCGACGGACAGGGGCGTTTTGGTAACACTGAAGCTTTCTTT. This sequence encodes CASSLDGQGRFGNTEAFF.

The CDR3 DNA reads TGCAGCGTTGAGAGTGCCTCCTACGAGCAGTACTTC. Translating gives CSVESASYEQYF. V gene TRBV29-1 combines with J gene TRBJ2-7; D remains ambiguous. The CDR3 is 12 amino acids. Germline V CDR1 and CDR2: SQVTM, ANQGSEA. V lost 3 bases, J lost 0 bases, and 6 bases lay in between.

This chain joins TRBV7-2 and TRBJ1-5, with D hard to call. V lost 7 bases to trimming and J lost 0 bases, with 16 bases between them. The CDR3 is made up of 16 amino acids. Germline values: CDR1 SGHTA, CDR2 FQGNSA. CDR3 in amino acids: CASTASSRASNQPQHF. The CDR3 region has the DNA TGTGCCAGCACGGCTTCATCGAGGGCTAGCAATCAGCCCCAGCATTTT.

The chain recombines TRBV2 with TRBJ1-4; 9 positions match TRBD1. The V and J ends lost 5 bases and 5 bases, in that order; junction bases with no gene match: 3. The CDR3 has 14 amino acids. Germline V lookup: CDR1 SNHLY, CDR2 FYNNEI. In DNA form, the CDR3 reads TGTGCCAGCAGTCAGGACAGGGGAAATGAAAAACTGTTTTTT. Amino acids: CASSQDRGNEKLFF. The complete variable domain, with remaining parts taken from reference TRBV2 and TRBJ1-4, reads EPEVTQTPSHQVTQMGQEVILRCVPISNHLYFYWYRQILGQKVEFLVSFYNNEISEKSEIFDDQFSVERPDGSNFTLKIRSTKLEDSAMYFCASSQDRGNEKLFFGSGTQLSVL.

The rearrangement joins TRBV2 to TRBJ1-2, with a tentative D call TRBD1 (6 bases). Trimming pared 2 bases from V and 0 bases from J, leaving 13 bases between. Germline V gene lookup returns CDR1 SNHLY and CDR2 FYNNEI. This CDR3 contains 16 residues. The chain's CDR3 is CASSETRQAANYGYTF. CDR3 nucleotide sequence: TGTGCCAGCAGTGAAACCCGACAGGCAGCTAACTATGGCTACACCTTC.

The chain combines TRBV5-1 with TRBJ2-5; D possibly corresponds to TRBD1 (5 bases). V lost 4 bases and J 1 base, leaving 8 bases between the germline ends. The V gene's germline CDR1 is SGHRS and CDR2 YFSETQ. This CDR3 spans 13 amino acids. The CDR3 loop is CASSQDTQETQYF. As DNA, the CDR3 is TGCGCCAGCAGCCAGGACACCCAAGAGACCCAGTACTTC.

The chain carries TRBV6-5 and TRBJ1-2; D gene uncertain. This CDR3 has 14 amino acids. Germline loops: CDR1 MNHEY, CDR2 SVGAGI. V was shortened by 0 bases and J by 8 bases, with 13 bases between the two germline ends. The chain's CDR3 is CASSYSKAGQGYTF. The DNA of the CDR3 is TGTGCCAGCAGTTACTCGAAGGCAGGTCAAGGCTACACCTTC.

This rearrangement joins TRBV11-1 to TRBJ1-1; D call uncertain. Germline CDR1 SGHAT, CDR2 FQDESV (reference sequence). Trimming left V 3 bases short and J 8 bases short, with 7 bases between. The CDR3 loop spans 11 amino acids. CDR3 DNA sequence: TGTGCCAGCAGCTTTGGCAGGGAAGCTTTCTTT. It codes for CASSFGREAFF.